Listed below are T cell receptor beta chains from one sample, sequenced in a study of cytomegalovirus exposure and HLA in healthy donors. Profiled with immunoSEQ multiplex PCR; TCRdb holds only in-frame clones, not every one. The sample contains 150,000 to 200,000 clones, about nine tenths of which appear only once. The sequencing sample was made of PBMCs. Source of these receptors: a boy aged 2 to 10 in good health and CMV-seronegative. Each CDR3 is given with its conserved first and last residue. D genes are given only for firm matches. Clone size, where shown, is once, few, many, or a class for clones that have expanded.

V gene	clone size	J gene	D gene	CDR3 DNA	CDR3 protein
TRBV5-1	once	TRBJ2-7	.	TGCGCCAGCAGCTTGGGGGCAGGGGACGAGCAGTACTTC	CASSLGAGDEQYF
TRBV29-1	.	TRBJ2-7	.	TGCAGCGTTGGCGGTCGGCAGGGCATCTACGAGCAGTACTTC	CSVGGRQGIYEQYF
TRBV19	.	TRBJ1-2	TRBD1	TGTGCCACCGGGACAGGAGTATATGGCTACACCTTC	CATGTGVYGYTF
TRBV6-5	.	TRBJ2-5	TRBD2	TGTGCCAGCAGTTTCACCGGGACTAGAGAGGGGACCCAGTACTTC	CASSFTGTREGTQYF
TRBV11-2	.	TRBJ2-7	TRBD2	TGTGCCAGCAGCTTAAACCTCGAAGGGCTAGCGGGATCCTACGAGCAGTACTTC	CASSLNLEGLAGSYEQYF
TRBV20-1	.	TRBJ2-3	.	TGCAGTGCCAGGAGGGGAGATACGCAGTATTTT	CSARRGDTQYF
TRBV5-1	.	TRBJ1-1	TRBD1	TGCGCCAGCAGCCTGGACAGGGATGAAGCTTTCTTT	CASSLDRDEAFF
TRBV6-6	.	TRBJ2-5	TRBD2	TGTGCCAGAGGCAGCGGGGGGCATCAAGAGACCCAGTACTTC	CARGSGGHQETQYF
TRBV7-9	.	TRBJ2-2	TRBD2	TGTGCCAGCAGCATAGGGACTAGCGGGAGACCCGGGGAGCTGTTTTTT	CASSIGTSGRPGELFF
TRBV28	.	TRBJ2-7	TRBD1	TGTGCCAGCAGTCGAAACCGGGACAGCGAGGACTACGAGCAGTACTTC	CASSRNRDSEDYEQYF